The table lists the clone carrying this T cell receptor (beta chain) with a count of one. The source of the sample is a study of blood T cell repertoires in COVID-19. Trimming took 6 bases from V and 5 from J; bases not matched to a gene: 5. In germline, CDR1 is SGHTA, CDR2 FQGNSA. CDR3 length equals 13 residues. Some clones are missing from TCRdb's copy, which holds only in-frame ones; the method was immunoSEQ multiplex PCR. The sample includes 150,000 to 200,000 clones, roughly 85% of them seen just once. The sample comprised peripheral blood. This receptor was identified in a man aged 55 to 70 with acute or convalescent COVID-19. The genes are TRBV7-2 and TRBJ2-5; 8 nucleotides match TRBD1. CDR3 coding DNA: TGTGCCAGCAGTTTGACAGGGGAGGAGACCCAGTACTTC. Translation gives CASSLTGEETQYF.